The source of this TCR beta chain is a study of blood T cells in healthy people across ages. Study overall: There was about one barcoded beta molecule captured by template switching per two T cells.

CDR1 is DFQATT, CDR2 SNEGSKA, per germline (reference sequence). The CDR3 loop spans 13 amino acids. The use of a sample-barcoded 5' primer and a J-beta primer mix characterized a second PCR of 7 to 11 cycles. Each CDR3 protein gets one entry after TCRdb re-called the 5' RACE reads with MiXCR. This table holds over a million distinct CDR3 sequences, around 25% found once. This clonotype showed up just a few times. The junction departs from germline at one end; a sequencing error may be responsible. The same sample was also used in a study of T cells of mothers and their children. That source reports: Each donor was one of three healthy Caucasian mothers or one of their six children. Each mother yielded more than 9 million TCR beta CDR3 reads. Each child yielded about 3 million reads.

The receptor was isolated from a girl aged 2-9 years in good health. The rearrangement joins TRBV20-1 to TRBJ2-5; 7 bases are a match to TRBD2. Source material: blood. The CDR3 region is CSASWGGQGTQYF. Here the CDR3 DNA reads TGCAGTGCTAGCTGGGGGGGTCAAGGGACCCAGTACTTC.